These 17 T cell receptor beta chains share one sample of origin, sequenced in a study of beta chain features in type 1 diabetes. TCRB transcripts that were expressed got sequenced, as all of the isolated RNA had been reverse transcribed. The protocol was immunoSEQ multiplex PCR, while the TCRdb copy is restricted to in-frame clones and leaves out a portion. The sample lists hundreds of thousands of clones, 10% to 15% occurring once. Findings and limits, study-wide: In every one of the four CD4+ subsets, TCRB CDR3s were moderately but significantly shorter in Type 1 diabetes patients.

These receptors lack a known antigen. Sequenced: naive CD4+ T cells from blood. Receptors originate from a young man with type 1 diabetes.

The chain uses TRBV7-9 and TRBJ2-5; TRBD1 is a possible D gene (6 bases). The V gene lost 5 bases and the J gene lost 4 bases, with 23 bases spanning the gap. CDR1 and CDR2 from the germline V gene are SEHNR and FQNEAQ (reference sequence). The CDR3 consists of 17 residues. The CDR3 loop is CASSPMPASDSPETQYF. CDR3 bases: TGTGCCAGCAGCCCGATGCCCGCCTCGGACAGTCCAGAGACCCAGTACTTC. Supplemented by reference TRBV7-9 and TRBJ2-5, the full variable domain reads DTGVSQNPRHKITKRGQNVTFRCDPISEHNRLYWYRQTLGQGPEFLTYFQNEAQLEKSRLLSDRFSAERPKGSFSTLEIQRTEQGDSAMYLCASSPMPASDSPETQYFGPGTRLLVL.

This clone has a handful of counts. This rearrangement joins TRBV11-2 to TRBJ1-3; D ambiguous. Germline V gene sequence: CDR1 SGHAT, CDR2 FQNNGV. V dropped 4 bases and J dropped 6 bases, with 10 bases sitting between them. This CDR3 contains 13 residues. The CDR3 protein is CASSSPALNTIYF. CDR3 nucleotides: TGTGCCAGCAGCTCACCGGCCCTAAACACCATATATTTT. Drawing the rest from reference TRBV11-2 and TRBJ1-3, the complete variable domain is EAGVAQSPRYKIIEKRQSVAFWCNPISGHATLYWYQQILGQGPKLLIQFQNNGVVDDSQLPKDRFSAERLKGVDSTLKIQPAKLEDSAVYLCASSSPALNTIYFGEGSWLTVV.

This clone was counted only a few times. The genes are TRBV30 and TRBJ1-1, with D unclear. CDR1 and CDR2 (germline): GTSNPN, SVGIG (reference sequence). The CDR3 contains 14 residues. Trimming removed 4 bases from V and 0 bases from J, with 12 bases in between. The CDR3, as DNA: TGTGCCTGGAACAACGTGTTAATGAACACTGAAGCTTTCTTT. Protein sequence: CAWNNVLMNTEAFF.

This chain uses TRBV4-1 with TRBJ1-6; 7 bases match TRBD1. Germline V gene sequence: CDR1 MGHRA, CDR2 YSYEKL. This CDR3 is built from 19 residues. With V trimmed by 4 bases and J by 6 bases, 18 bases remained unmatched. The CDR3 spells CASSPVVAGGRGANSPLHF. The CDR3 region has the DNA TGCGCCAGCAGCCCAGTGGTGGCAGGGGGACGAGGGGCTAATTCACCCCTCCACTTT.

CDR3 sequence: CAWSTSEGRGQETQYF. The CDR3 DNA reads as TGTGCCTGGAGTACCTCCGAGGGCAGGGGGCAAGAGACCCAGTACTTC. The gene calls are TRBV30 and TRBJ2-5, with 7 bases lining up with TRBD1. Germline CDR1 and CDR2: GTSNPN and SVGIG (reference sequence). V was clipped by 2 bases and J by 2 bases; unmatched bases: 11. The CDR3 length is 16 residues.

The V call is TRBV30, the J call TRBJ1-2; D not resolved. CDR1 GTSNPN and CDR2 SVGIG come from the germline V gene (reference sequence). The ends were cut back, 4 bases at V and 4 bases at J, with 13 bases in the middle. The CDR3 sequence is 13 residues long. The CDR3 nucleotides are TGTGCCTGGACTGGAGGACCGGCCTATGGCTACACCTTC. Translation gives CAWTGGPAYGYTF.

This clone was counted a few times. V is TRBV5-1 and J is TRBJ2-5, with D unresolved. Trimming took off 1 base at V and 5 bases at J, with 9 bases between the two ends. The V gene's germline CDR1 is SGHRS and CDR2 YFSETQ. This CDR3 spans 13 amino acids. The CDR3 loop reads CASSLMKVETQYF. CDR3 nucleotide sequence: TGCGCCAGCAGCTTGATGAAGGTGGAGACCCAGTACTTC.

This clone was recorded a few times. The CDR3 DNA sequence: TGTGCCAGCAGCTTCGGGACAGGGCTTGGGGCCAACGTCCTGACTTTC. Translation: CASSFGTGLGANVLTF. This chain connects TRBV9 to TRBJ2-6; TRBD1 matches at 9 bases. Germline CDR1 SGDLS, CDR2 YYNGEE. The CDR3 loop spans 16 amino acids. The V segment lost 4 bases and the J segment 3 bases; nucleotides outside the gene matches: 5.

The table lists this clone with a few counts. The V call is TRBV7-9, the J call TRBJ2-5; 8 bases are a match to TRBD1. V shed 5 bases, J shed 2 bases, and the junction held 4 bases outside the gene matches. Germline V gene sequence: CDR1 SEHNR, CDR2 FQNEAQ (reference sequence). CDR3 length: 14 amino acids. In nucleotides, the CDR3 is TGTGCCAGCAGCCCGAGGACAGGGCAAGAGACCCAGTACTTC. It codes for CASSPRTGQETQYF.

The chain joins TRBV9 to TRBJ1-1; TRBD1 aligns across 9 bases. CDR3 length equals 15 residues. The V gene's germline CDR1 is SGDLS and CDR2 YYNGEE. Trimming cost V 4 bases and J 2 bases; bases outside gene matches: 6. CDR3 region: CASSRGQGSNTEAFF. CDR3 nucleotide sequence: TGTGCCAGCAGCCGTGGACAGGGGAGCAACACTGAAGCTTTCTTT.

Only a few counts were recorded for this clone. The chain carries TRBV30 and TRBJ2-5; 9 nucleotides match TRBD1. Germline trimming cut 3 bases from V and 5 bases from J; bases unmatched to any gene: 4. This CDR3 has 13 amino acids. The V gene's germline CDR1 is GTSNPN and CDR2 SVGIG (reference sequence). The CDR3 reads CAWRGTGLETQYF. CDR3 coding DNA: TGTGCCTGGAGGGGGACAGGGTTGGAGACCCAGTACTTC.

Details on this clone: The same CDR3 also results from other DNA sequences found in this sample. This chain links TRBV4-1 with TRBJ2-3; D not certain. Trimming took 6 bases from V and 0 from J, leaving 10 bases between them. This CDR3 region has 14 residues. CDR1 MGHRA and CDR2 YSYEKL come from the germline V gene. The CDR3 region has the DNA TGCGCCAGCAGTCCCCGGGCCAGCACAGATACGCAGTATTTT. This translates into CASSPRASTDTQYF.

This chain connects TRBV7-9 to TRBJ1-1; D is unclear. Trimming took 6 bases from V and 0 from J, leaving 17 bases between them. This CDR3 comprises 16 residues. From germline, CDR1 is SEHNR and CDR2 FQNEAQ (reference sequence). CDR3 residues: CASSIIGQIMNTEAFF. In DNA form, the CDR3 reads TGTGCCAGCAGTATTATCGGCCAGATCATGAACACTGAAGCTTTCTTT. The full variable domain, in which reference TRBV7-9 and TRBJ1-1 provide the parts outside the CDR3, is DTGVSQNPRHKITKRGQNVTFRCDPISEHNRLYWYRQTLGQGPEFLTYFQNEAQLEKSRLLSDRFSAERPKGSFSTLEIQRTEQGDSAMYLCASSIIGQIMNTEAFFGQGTRLTVV.

There are a few counts of this clone. The chain uses TRBV5-6 and TRBJ2-5, with D maybe TRBD1 (6 bases). V was shortened by 5 bases and J by 6 bases, with 11 bases between the two germline ends. Germline V gene lookup returns CDR1 SGHDT and CDR2 YYEEEE. This CDR3 has 12 amino acids. CDR3: CASRSDSQTQYF. The CDR3 DNA reads as TGTGCCAGCAGGTCGGACAGCCAGACCCAGTACTTC.

The table lists this clone with a few counts. The gene calls are TRBV6-5 and TRBJ1-2; 7 bases align to TRBD1. V was pared by 2 bases and J by 7 bases, with 13 bases of the junction left unmatched. Germline CDR1 is MNHEY and CDR2 is SVGAGI. This CDR3 contains 16 residues. CDR3 in amino acids: CASSYGGTVVPGGYTF. The CDR3 bases are TGTGCCAGCAGTTACGGGGGGACAGTCGTCCCCGGTGGCTACACCTTC.

This clone was counted only a few times. The DNA for the CDR3 is TGTGCCAGCAGTGAAGGGTGGTCCAATGAGCAGTTCTTC. This sequence encodes CASSEGWSNEQFF. The chain couples TRBV2 to TRBJ2-1, with D hard to call. The CDR3 has 13 residues. The germline V and J ends were trimmed by 1 base and 6 bases, with 7 bases remaining between them. CDR1 is SNHLY, CDR2 FYNNEI, per germline.

The gene calls are TRBV11-2 and TRBJ2-1; the D is unclear. The length of the CDR3 is 12 residues. Germline V lookup: CDR1 SGHAT, CDR2 FQNNGV. V lost 6 bases and J 8 bases, leaving 11 bases between the germline ends. As DNA, the CDR3 is TGTGCCAGCAGGAATAGTGGGTATGAGCAGTTCTTC. Protein sequence: CASRNSGYEQFF.